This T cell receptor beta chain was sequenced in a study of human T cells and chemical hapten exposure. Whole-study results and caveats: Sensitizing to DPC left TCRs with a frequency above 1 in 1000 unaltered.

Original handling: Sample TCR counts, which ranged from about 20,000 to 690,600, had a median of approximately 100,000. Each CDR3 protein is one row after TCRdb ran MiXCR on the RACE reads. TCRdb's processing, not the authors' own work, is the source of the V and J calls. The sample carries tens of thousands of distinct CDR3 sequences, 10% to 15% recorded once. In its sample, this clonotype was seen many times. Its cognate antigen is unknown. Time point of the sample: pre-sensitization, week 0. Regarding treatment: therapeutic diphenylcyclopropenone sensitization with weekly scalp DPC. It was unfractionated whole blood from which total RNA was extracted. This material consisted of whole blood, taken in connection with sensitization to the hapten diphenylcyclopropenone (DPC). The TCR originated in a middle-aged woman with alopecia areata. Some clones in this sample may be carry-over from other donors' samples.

The CDR3 nucleotides read TGTGCCAGCAGGGGTCAGGAGACCCAGTACTTC. Translating gives CASRGQETQYF. The V and J genes are TRBV28 and TRBJ2-5; D unclear. The ends were cut back, 6 bases at V and 5 bases at J, with 7 bases in the middle. Germline V gives CDR1 MDHEN, CDR2 SYDVKM. The CDR3 is made up of 11 amino acids. Looking up the rest from reference TRBV28 and TRBJ2-5 gives the full variable domain: DVKVTQSSRYLVKRTGEKVFLECVQDMDHENMFWYRQDPGLGLRLIYFSYDVKMKEKGDIPEGYSVSREKKERFSLILESASTNQTSMYLCASRGQETQYFGPGTRLLVL.